The present T cell receptor (beta chain) was sequenced within a study of shared clonotypes between healthy human individuals. The CDR3 consists of 14 residues. The V gene end was trimmed by 4 bases and the J gene end by 3 bases; junction bases not matched to a gene: 6. CDR1 and CDR2 from the germline V gene are SGHVS and FQNEAQ. Evenly divided among several immunoSEQ plates was the genomic DNA of each subset. Some clones are missing from TCRdb's copy, which holds only in-frame ones; the method was immunoSEQ multiplex PCR. The sample has some 900,000 clones; approximately 76% are singletons. Study observations and caveats: With several donors compared, around 4.7% of naive CD4 clonotypes were shared.

On this clone: The antigen remains unidentified.

This sequence joins TRBV7-8 and TRBJ2-7; the match to TRBD2 covers 7 bases. What was sequenced was memory CD4+ T cells sorted from blood. Documented subset: CD45RA-negative fraction. The sequence came from a man between 18 and 29 years old in good health. The DNA for the CDR3 is TGTGCCAGCAGCTACCAGCGGGGCGGCTACGAGCAGTACTTC. This translates into CASSYQRGGYEQYF.